This paragraph covers one TCR beta chain sequence. The record originates from a study of graft-versus-host responses after intestinal transplantation. The method was immunoSEQ multiplex PCR; TCRdb's version includes in-frame clones alone and lacks a portion of them. This repertoire shows some 45,000 clones, roughly nine tenths found once; its top ten account for nearly 4.5%. The material was PBMCs, obtained 524 days after transplant. The clonotype originates from a human patient who received an intestinal transplant, so some T cells may come from the graft donor.

The chain's CDR3 is CASSLWEPYTEAFF. DNA for the CDR3: TGTGCCAGCAGTTTATGGGAGCCCTACACTGAAGCTTTCTTT. V is TRBV28 and J is TRBJ1-1; no firm D call. CDR1 is MDHEN, CDR2 SYDVKM, per germline. V was cut by 0 bases and J by 3 bases, with 8 bases left in between. This CDR3 has 14 amino acids.